A selection of T cell receptor beta chains follows, all from one sample in a study of OX40 agonist ivuxolimab in advanced cancers. The table came from immunoSEQ multiplex PCR; TCRdb's copy has only in-frame clones and leaves some out. The table records over 45,000 clones, around 88% of them present only once. This sample comprised CD4+ or CD8+ T cells sorted from blood, obtained in a trial of the OX40 agonist ivuxolimab. The receptors come from an adult with an advanced solid tumor such as melanoma, head and neck, liver or kidney cancer. Both conserved end residues are part of each CDR3. The order of the fields is V gene, D gene, clone size, J gene, CDR3 DNA, CDR3 protein. A D gene is named only where the DNA matches it firmly. Only some rows state a clone size, as once, few, many or a class for expanded clones.

v_call: TRBV6-5; d_call: -; clone_size: -; j_call: TRBJ2-1; cdr3_nt: TGTGCCAGCAGGGACGGAACTAGGGATGAGCAGTTCTTC; cdr3_aa: CASRDGTRDEQFF
v_call: TRBV19; d_call: TRBD1; clone_size: few; j_call: TRBJ2-7; cdr3_nt: TGTGCCAGTAGTAGCGACAGGGGGCTCGGTGAGCAGTACTTC; cdr3_aa: CASSSDRGLGEQYF
v_call: TRBV5-5; d_call: TRBD1; clone_size: once; j_call: TRBJ1-1; cdr3_nt: TGTGCCAGCAGCATCAGGGGACAGGGTAAGAAGAACACTGAAGCTTTCTTT; cdr3_aa: CASSIRGQGKKNTEAFF
v_call: TRBV11-3; d_call: TRBD2; clone_size: -; j_call: TRBJ2-5; cdr3_nt: TGTGCCAGCAGCGGGAGCCCTAGCGGGTCGGTCCAAGAGACCCAGTACTTC; cdr3_aa: CASSGSPSGSVQETQYF
v_call: TRBV28; d_call: TRBD1; clone_size: -; j_call: TRBJ1-4; cdr3_nt: TGTGCCAGCAGTCTCCTTTACCAGGGGGATTTAATTGAAAAACTGTTTTTT; cdr3_aa: CASSLLYQGDLIEKLFF
v_call: TRBV27; d_call: TRBD1; clone_size: few; j_call: TRBJ2-1; cdr3_nt: TGTGCCAGCACCAGAGGGACAGGGGGCCGCAATGAGCAGTTCTTC; cdr3_aa: CASTRGTGGRNEQFF
v_call: TRBV6-5; d_call: -; clone_size: -; j_call: TRBJ1-1; cdr3_nt: TGTGCCAGCAGGCGGGATGGGACTGAAGCTTTCTTT; cdr3_aa: CASRRDGTEAFF
v_call: TRBV19; d_call: -; clone_size: -; j_call: TRBJ1-1; cdr3_nt: TGTGCCAGTAGTATAGGGGAAATAAGAATCGGGACTGAAGCTTTCTTT; cdr3_aa: CASSIGEIRIGTEAFF
v_call: TRBV6-5; d_call: -; clone_size: -; j_call: TRBJ1-5; cdr3_nt: TGTGCCAGCAGTTCCGGACAAACTTCACAGCCCCAGCATTTT; cdr3_aa: CASSSGQTSQPQHF
v_call: TRBV19; d_call: -; clone_size: -; j_call: TRBJ1-1; cdr3_nt: TGTGCCAGTAGTTCAGGTGGGGCTGAAGCTTTCTTT; cdr3_aa: CASSSGGAEAFF
v_call: TRBV7-9; d_call: -; clone_size: -; j_call: TRBJ2-7; cdr3_nt: TGTGCCAGCAGCTTAGTCGAGTACGGTGACGAGCAGTACTTC; cdr3_aa: CASSLVEYGDEQYF
v_call: TRBV7-5; d_call: -; clone_size: -; j_call: TRBJ1-4; cdr3_nt: TGTGCCAGAAGTTCTGTCACCGCGGGTAATAATGAAAAACTGTTTTTT; cdr3_aa: CARSSVTAGNNEKLFF
v_call: TRBV6-5; d_call: -; clone_size: -; j_call: TRBJ2-5; cdr3_nt: TGTGCCAGCAGTTACTCTCAGGCGGGAAACCAAGAGACCCAGTACTTC; cdr3_aa: CASSYSQAGNQETQYF
v_call: TRBV6-1; d_call: -; clone_size: -; j_call: TRBJ1-1; cdr3_nt: TGTGCCAGCAGTGAAGCCGCTGGGGGGGAATGGGATGAGGCTTTCTTT; cdr3_aa: CASSEAAGGEWDEAFF
v_call: TRBV19; d_call: TRBD2; clone_size: -; j_call: TRBJ2-7; cdr3_nt: TGTGCCAGTAGTACGGAACTAGCGGGAGCGAACTACGAGCAGTACTTC; cdr3_aa: CASSTELAGANYEQYF
v_call: TRBV11-2; d_call: TRBD2; clone_size: -; j_call: TRBJ2-2; cdr3_nt: TGTGCCAGCAGACACACGAAGGGACTAGCGGGGAGCACCGGGGAGCTGTTTTTT; cdr3_aa: CASRHTKGLAGSTGELFF
v_call: TRBV29-1; d_call: -; clone_size: few; j_call: TRBJ1-2; cdr3_nt: TGCAGCGTCCAGGGTGGAGCTAACTATGGCTACACCTTC; cdr3_aa: CSVQGGANYGYTF
v_call: TRBV5-1; d_call: -; clone_size: -; j_call: TRBJ2-7; cdr3_nt: TGCGCCAGCAGCTTGGGAAACGAGCAGTACTTC; cdr3_aa: CASSLGNEQYF
v_call: TRBV15; d_call: -; clone_size: -; j_call: TRBJ2-1; cdr3_nt: TGTGCCACCAGCAGAGGAAGAGCCTACAATGAGCAGTTCTTC; cdr3_aa: CATSRGRAYNEQFF
v_call: TRBV7-8; d_call: -; clone_size: -; j_call: TRBJ1-2; cdr3_nt: TGTGCCAGCAGCTTAGCCTTCCGGACCCCGGAAGGCTACACCTTC; cdr3_aa: CASSLAFRTPEGYTF
v_call: TRBV30; d_call: -; clone_size: few; j_call: TRBJ2-1; cdr3_nt: TGTGCCTGGAGTTTAGGGAATGGCTACAATGAGCAGTTCTTC; cdr3_aa: CAWSLGNGYNEQFF
v_call: TRBV18; d_call: -; clone_size: -; j_call: TRBJ2-7; cdr3_nt: TGTGCCAGCTCAATGGCAGGTCTCTCCTACGAGCAGTACTTC; cdr3_aa: CASSMAGLSYEQYF
v_call: TRBV27; d_call: TRBD1; clone_size: -; j_call: TRBJ2-7; cdr3_nt: TGTGCCAGCAGTCTCCCGACAGGGGAGCAGTACTTC; cdr3_aa: CASSLPTGEQYF
v_call: TRBV30; d_call: -; clone_size: -; j_call: TRBJ1-1; cdr3_nt: TGTGCCTGGAGGACCTACAGGGTTGGGACTGAAGCTTTCTTT; cdr3_aa: CAWRTYRVGTEAFF
v_call: TRBV27; d_call: TRBD1; clone_size: -; j_call: TRBJ2-2; cdr3_nt: TGTGCCAGCAGCCCCGGGACAGGGGGTTCCGGGGAGCTGTTTTTT; cdr3_aa: CASSPGTGGSGELFF
v_call: TRBV15; d_call: TRBD2; clone_size: -; j_call: TRBJ2-1; cdr3_nt: TGTGCCACCAGCCGTCTCTGGCTAGCGGGAGTAGGCAATGAGCAGTTCTTC; cdr3_aa: CATSRLWLAGVGNEQFF
v_call: TRBV4-2; d_call: -; clone_size: -; j_call: TRBJ2-2; cdr3_nt: TGTGCCAGCAGCCCCGGCTGGGACCTTGGATACGGGGAGCTGTTTTTT; cdr3_aa: CASSPGWDLGYGELFF
v_call: TRBV4-1; d_call: TRBD1; clone_size: -; j_call: TRBJ2-7; cdr3_nt: TGCGCCAGCAGCCCGGGACAGCTCTCCTACGAGCAGTACTTC; cdr3_aa: CASSPGQLSYEQYF
v_call: TRBV4-1; d_call: TRBD2; clone_size: -; j_call: TRBJ2-7; cdr3_nt: TGCGCCAGCAGCCGCGAAGGGACTACCCACGAGCAGTACTTC; cdr3_aa: CASSREGTTHEQYF
v_call: TRBV6-5; d_call: -; clone_size: few; j_call: TRBJ1-5; cdr3_nt: TGTGCCAGCAGTTACGGGGAATGGGAGCCCCAGCATTTT; cdr3_aa: CASSYGEWEPQHF
v_call: TRBV6-6; d_call: TRBD1; clone_size: -; j_call: TRBJ2-7; cdr3_nt: TGTGCCAGCACTATGGGACAGGGGGCCCACGAGCAGTACTTC; cdr3_aa: CASTMGQGAHEQYF
v_call: TRBV7-8; d_call: -; clone_size: -; j_call: TRBJ1-2; cdr3_nt: TGTGCCAGCAGCTTATTTGGGGTAAACTATGGCTACACCTTC; cdr3_aa: CASSLFGVNYGYTF
v_call: TRBV19; d_call: -; clone_size: -; j_call: TRBJ1-1; cdr3_nt: TGTGCCAGTAGTGTAGGGAACACTGAAGCTTTCTTT; cdr3_aa: CASSVGNTEAFF
v_call: TRBV2; d_call: TRBD2; clone_size: -; j_call: TRBJ2-7; cdr3_nt: TGTGCCAGCAGTGGACTAGCGGGCTTCGACGAGCAGTACTTC; cdr3_aa: CASSGLAGFDEQYF
v_call: TRBV19; d_call: -; clone_size: -; j_call: TRBJ1-1; cdr3_nt: TGTGCCAGTAGTATTACCCTAGGGGGGTGGACTGAAGCTTTCTTT; cdr3_aa: CASSITLGGWTEAFF
v_call: TRBV11-1; d_call: -; clone_size: -; j_call: TRBJ2-7; cdr3_nt: TGTGCCAGCATCCGCCAGGACAGCCCCTACGAGCAGTACTTC; cdr3_aa: CASIRQDSPYEQYF
v_call: TRBV6-5; d_call: -; clone_size: -; j_call: TRBJ2-3; cdr3_nt: TGTGCCAGCAGTTATAGTCCAGCCTACACAGATACGCAGTATTTT; cdr3_aa: CASSYSPAYTDTQYF
v_call: TRBV27; d_call: -; clone_size: -; j_call: TRBJ2-2; cdr3_nt: TGTGCCAGCAGTCCAAATACGGACTTCACCGGGGAGCTGTTTTTT; cdr3_aa: CASSPNTDFTGELFF